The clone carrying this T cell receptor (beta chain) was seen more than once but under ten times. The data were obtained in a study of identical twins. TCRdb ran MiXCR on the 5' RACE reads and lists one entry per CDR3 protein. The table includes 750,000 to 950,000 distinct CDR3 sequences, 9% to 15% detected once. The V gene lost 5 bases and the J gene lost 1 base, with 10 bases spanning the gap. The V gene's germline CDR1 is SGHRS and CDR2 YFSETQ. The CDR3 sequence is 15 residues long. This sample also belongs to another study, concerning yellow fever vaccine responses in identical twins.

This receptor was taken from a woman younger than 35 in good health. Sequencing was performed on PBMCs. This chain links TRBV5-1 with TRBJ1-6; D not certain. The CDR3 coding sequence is TGCGCCAGCAGGGCCAGGAGATCCTATAATTCACCCCTCCACTTT. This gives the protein CASRARRSYNSPLHF.